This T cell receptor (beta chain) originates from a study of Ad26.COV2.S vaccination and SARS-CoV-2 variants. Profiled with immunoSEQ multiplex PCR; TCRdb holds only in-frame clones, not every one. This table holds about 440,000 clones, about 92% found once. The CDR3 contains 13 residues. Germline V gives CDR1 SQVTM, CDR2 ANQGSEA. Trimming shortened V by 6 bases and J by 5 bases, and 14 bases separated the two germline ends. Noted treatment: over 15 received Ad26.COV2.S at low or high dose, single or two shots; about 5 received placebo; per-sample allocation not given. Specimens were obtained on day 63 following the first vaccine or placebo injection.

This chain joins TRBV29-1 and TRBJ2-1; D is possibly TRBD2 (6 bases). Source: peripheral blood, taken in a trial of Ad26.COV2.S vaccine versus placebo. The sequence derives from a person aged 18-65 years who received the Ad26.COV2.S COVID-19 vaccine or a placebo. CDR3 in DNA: TGCAGCGTCACCCTAGCGTTAAACAATGAGCAGTTCTTC. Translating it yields CSVTLALNNEQFF.